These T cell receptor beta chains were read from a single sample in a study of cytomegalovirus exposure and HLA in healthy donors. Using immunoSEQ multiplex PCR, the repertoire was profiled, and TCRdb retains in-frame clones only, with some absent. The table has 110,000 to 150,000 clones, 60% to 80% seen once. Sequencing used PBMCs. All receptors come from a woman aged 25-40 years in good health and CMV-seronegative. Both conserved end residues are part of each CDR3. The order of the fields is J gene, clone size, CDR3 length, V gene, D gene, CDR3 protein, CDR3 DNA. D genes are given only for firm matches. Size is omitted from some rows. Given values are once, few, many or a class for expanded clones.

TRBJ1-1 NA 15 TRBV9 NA CASSALDTAKTEAFF TGTGCCAGCAGCGCCCTGGACACAGCTAAGACTGAAGCTTTCTTT
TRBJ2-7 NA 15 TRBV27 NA CASSFAGSGSYEQYF TGTGCCAGCAGTTTCGCAGGGTCTGGGTCCTACGAGCAGTACTTC
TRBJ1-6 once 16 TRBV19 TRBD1 CASSPGQGVNNSPLHF TGTGCCAGTAGTCCGGGACAGGGGGTTAACAATTCACCCCTCCACTTT
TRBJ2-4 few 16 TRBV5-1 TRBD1 CASSLRPGGGENIQYF TGCGCCAGCAGCTTGAGGCCAGGGGGCGGGGAAAACATTCAGTACTTC
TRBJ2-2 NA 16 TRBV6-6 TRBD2 CASSYSLGGDTGELFF TGTGCCAGCAGTTACTCTCTGGGAGGGGACACCGGGGAGCTGTTTTTT
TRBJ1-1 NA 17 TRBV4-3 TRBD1 CASSHAGDRVMNTEAFF TGCGCCAGCAGCCACGCCGGGGACAGGGTCATGAACACTGAAGCTTTCTTT
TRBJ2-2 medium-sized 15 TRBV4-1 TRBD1 CASSQVQGAIGELFF TGCGCCAGCAGCCAAGTACAGGGGGCGATCGGGGAGCTGTTTTTT
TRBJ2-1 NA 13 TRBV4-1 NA CASMEGARNEQFF TGCGCCAGCATGGAGGGGGCGCGCAATGAGCAGTTCTTC
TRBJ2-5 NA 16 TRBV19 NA CASSIGETVLQETQYF TGTGCCAGTAGTATAGGAGAGACAGTACTCCAAGAGACCCAGTACTTC
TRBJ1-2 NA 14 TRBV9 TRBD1 CASSPTTGWAGYTF TGTGCCAGCAGCCCCACGACAGGGTGGGCTGGCTACACCTTC
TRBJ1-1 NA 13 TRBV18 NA CASSPDLNTEAFF TGTGCCAGCTCACCGGACTTGAACACTGAAGCTTTCTTT
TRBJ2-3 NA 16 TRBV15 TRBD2 CATSGRLAGGTDTQYF TGTGCCACCAGCGGGCGCCTAGCGGGGGGGACAGATACGCAGTATTTT
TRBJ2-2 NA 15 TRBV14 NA CASSQAGTMNGELFF TGTGCCAGCAGCCAAGCCGGGACAATGAACGGGGAGCTGTTTTTT
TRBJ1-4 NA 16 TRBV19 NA CASTPQVLAKGEKLFF TGTGCCAGTACCCCCCAGGTTTTGGCCAAAGGTGAAAAACTGTTTTTT
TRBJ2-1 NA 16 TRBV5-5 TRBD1 CASSLDRGSTYNEQFF TGTGCCAGCAGCTTGGACAGGGGAAGCACCTACAATGAGCAGTTCTTC
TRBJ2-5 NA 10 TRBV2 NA CATGPGVQYF TGTGCCACGGGCCCGGGGGTCCAGTACTTC
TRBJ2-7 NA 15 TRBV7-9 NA CASSLKPSNPYEQYF TGTGCCAGCAGCTTAAAGCCTTCAAATCCCTACGAGCAGTACTTC
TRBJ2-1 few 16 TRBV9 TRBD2 CASSALLAGGGDEQFF TGTGCCAGCAGCGCGCTACTAGCGGGGGGCGGCGATGAGCAGTTCTTC